The next 24 T cell receptor beta chains were all read from a single sample in a study of blood T cell repertoires in COVID-19. Method: immunoSEQ multiplex PCR; TCRdb's copy keeps in-frame clones and lacks some. In the table there are over 250,000 clones, around 90% of which are singletons. Sequencing used peripheral blood. The receptors come from a man aged 50-59 years with acute or convalescent COVID-19.

The chain carries TRBV11-3 and TRBJ1-3; 11 bases line up with TRBD1. Germline CDR1 is SGHNT and CDR2 is YENEEA. This CDR3 spans 15 amino acids. The V gene end was trimmed by 5 bases and the J gene end by 4 bases; junction bases not matched to a gene: 4. The CDR3 protein is CASSLGTGGGNTIYF. In DNA, the CDR3 is TGTGCCAGCAGCCTCGGGACAGGGGGAGGAAACACCATATATTTT.

The rearrangement joins TRBV29-1 to TRBJ1-2, with TRBD1 matching over 9 bases. This CDR3 spans 13 amino acids. CDR1 SQVTM and CDR2 ANQGSEA come from the germline V gene. J lost 8 bases, V lost 7 bases, and 11 bases had no gene match. Here the CDR3 reads CSAGGGTGSGYTF. The CDR3 DNA is TGCAGCGCGGGAGGGGGGACAGGGAGCGGCTACACCTTC.

The rearrangement links TRBV19 to TRBJ2-2; 7 bases agree with TRBD1. From germline, CDR1 is LNHDA and CDR2 SQIVND (reference sequence). J gave up 0 bases and V 5 bases, and 0 bases lay outside the gene matches. The CDR3 runs 14 residues. Here the CDR3 reads CASSGTANTGELFF. CDR3 DNA: TGTGCCAGTAGTGGGACAGCGAACACCGGGGAGCTGTTTTTT.

The chain combines TRBV2 with TRBJ2-2; D is possibly TRBD1 (6 bases). The CDR3 loop spans 15 amino acids. Trimming removed 6 bases at V and 3 bases at J, with 14 bases between. Germline lookup yields CDR1 SNHLY and CDR2 FYNNEI. The CDR3 spells CASRIGAGDTGELFF. The CDR3, as DNA: TGTGCCAGCAGAATTGGGGCAGGGGACACCGGGGAGCTGTTTTTT. The full variable domain, rest sourced from reference TRBV2 and TRBJ2-2, is EPEVTQTPSHQVTQMGQEVILRCVPISNHLYFYWYRQILGQKVEFLVSFYNNEISEKSEIFDDQFSVERPDGSNFTLKIRSTKLEDSAMYFCASRIGAGDTGELFFGEGSRLTVL.

This sequence joins TRBV4-2 and TRBJ1-5; D is unclear. V lost 1 base, J lost 3 bases, and 10 bases lay in between. Germline assignment: CDR1 LGHNA and CDR2 YNFKEQ. The CDR3 consists of 15 residues. CDR3 loop: CASSQGTSTNQPQHF. CDR3 DNA sequence: TGTGCCAGCAGCCAAGGTACAAGTACCAATCAGCCCCAGCATTTT.

The chain has TRBV5-1 and TRBJ2-7; 10 bases line up with TRBD2. V lost 4 bases to trimming and J lost 4 bases; unmatched junction nucleotides: 5. Per the germline V gene, CDR1 is SGHRS and CDR2 is YFSETQ. This CDR3 is 14 amino acids long. CDR3 sequence reads: CASSTIAGGYEQYF. CDR3 coding DNA: TGCGCCAGCAGCACCATAGCGGGGGGATACGAGCAGTACTTC.

The V gene is TRBV5-4, the J gene TRBJ2-1, with D possibly matching TRBD2 (5 bases). The CDR3 extends over 15 amino acids. Trimming removed 1 base from V and 12 bases from J, with 20 bases in between. Germline V lookup: CDR1 SGHNT, CDR2 YYREEE (reference sequence). The CDR3 protein is CASSLREGSVGPQFF. The DNA of the CDR3 is TGTGCCAGCAGCTTGCGAGAGGGTAGCGTTGGTCCGCAGTTCTTC.

This CDR3 reads CASSLLGLGAQPDQFGQYF. The CDR3 DNA reads as TGTGCCAGCAGCCTCTTGGGGTTGGGGGCGCAGCCCGATCAATTTGGGCAGTACTTC. V usage is TRBV14 and J usage is TRBJ2-7, with D perhaps TRBD1 (6 bases). Germline V gene sequence: CDR1 SGHDN, CDR2 FVKESK. The CDR3 consists of 19 residues. The ends were cut back, 4 bases at V and 9 bases at J, with 34 bases in the middle. The full variable domain, its missing parts supplied by reference TRBV14 and TRBJ2-7, is EAGVTQFPSHSVIEKGQTVTLRCDPISGHDNLYWYRRVMGKEIKFLLHFVKESKQDESGMPNNRFLAERTGGTYSTLKVQPAELEDSGVYFCASSLLGLGAQPDQFGQYFGPGTRLTVT.

The rearrangement links TRBV9 to TRBJ2-7, with 8 bases fitting TRBD2. Germline CDR1 and CDR2: SGDLS and YYNGEE. The CDR3 length is 16 residues. The V segment lost 4 bases and the J segment 2 bases; nucleotides outside the gene matches: 11. CDR3 amino acids: CASSSRRGAGAYEQYF. CDR3 coding DNA: TGTGCCAGCAGCTCCCGAAGGGGAGCGGGGGCCTACGAGCAGTACTTC.

The chain uses TRBV7-2 and TRBJ1-1; 10 bases map to TRBD1. Germline CDR1 is SGHTA and CDR2 is FQGNSA. CDR3 length: 13 amino acids. The trim removed 2 bases at V and 8 bases at J, leaving 2 bases unmatched. This chain's CDR3 is CASSLPGQGEAFF. The CDR3 DNA sequence: TGTGCCAGCAGCTTACCGGGACAGGGGGAAGCTTTCTTT.

Note on this clone: Other DNA sequences of this sample code for an identical CDR3. The chain is built from TRBV9 and TRBJ1-2; 7 positions agree with TRBD1. Germline-derived CDR1 and CDR2 are SGDLS and YYNGEE. Trimming removed 0 bases from V and 5 bases from J; junction bases left unmatched: 4. The length of the CDR3 is 14 residues. The CDR3 reads CASSVEGQAYGYTF. The CDR3 DNA sequence: TGTGCCAGCAGCGTAGAAGGACAGGCGTATGGCTACACCTTC. Drawing the rest from reference TRBV9 and TRBJ1-2, the complete variable domain is DSGVTQTPKHLITATGQRVTLRCSPRSGDLSVYWYQQSLDQGLQFLIQYYNGEERAKGNILERFSAQQFPDLHSELNLSSLELGDSALYFCASSVEGQAYGYTFGSGTRLTVV.

V is TRBV6-5 and J is TRBJ1-6; 8 nucleotides line up with TRBD1. Per germline, CDR1 MNHEY and CDR2 SVGAGI. V lost 0 bases, J lost 3 bases, and 1 base stayed unmatched. The CDR3 totals 16 residues. The CDR3 bases are TGTGCCAGCAGTTACTCCGACAGGGGCTATAATTCACCCCTCCACTTT. As protein: CASSYSDRGYNSPLHF.

The chain is built from TRBV7-9 and TRBJ2-3, with a weak D call TRBD2 (6 bases). Trimming took off 5 bases at V and 6 bases at J, with 18 bases between the two ends. Germline V CDR1 and CDR2: SEHNR, FQNEAQ (reference sequence). This CDR3 region has 15 residues. CDR3 amino acids: CASSGWGRAGDTQYF. As DNA, the CDR3 is TGTGCCAGCAGCGGCTGGGGCCGGGCGGGGGATACGCAGTATTTT.

The chain uses TRBV12-3 or TRBV12-4 and TRBJ1-1; tentatively, D is TRBD1 (5 bases). Trimming stripped 6 bases from V and 6 bases from J, with 14 bases between. This CDR3 contains 13 residues. CDR3 amino acids: CASSRDGGAEAFF. For the CDR3, the DNA is TGTGCCAGCAGCCGGGACGGCGGGGCTGAAGCTTTCTTT.

V is TRBV29-1 and J is TRBJ1-2; TRBD1 might be the D (5 bases). Germline V lookup: CDR1 SQVTM, CDR2 ANQGSEA. V was shortened by 0 bases and J by 6 bases, with 11 bases between the two germline ends. The CDR3 is 13 residues long. The CDR3: CSVEDPTGHGYTF. The CDR3 nucleotides are TGCAGCGTTGAAGACCCCACAGGACATGGCTACACCTTC.

This rearrangement joins TRBV15 to TRBJ2-3; 10 positions match TRBD2. Germline V lookup: CDR1 LNHNV, CDR2 YYDKDF (reference sequence). This CDR3 is built from 15 residues. V was pared by 4 bases and J by 2 bases, with 3 bases of the junction left unmatched. The CDR3 loop is CATSISGGPTDTQYF. In DNA, the CDR3 is TGTGCCACCAGCATTAGCGGGGGGCCCACAGATACGCAGTATTTT.

V is TRBV12-3 or TRBV12-4 and J is TRBJ1-4, with D possibly matching TRBD1 (5 bases). V shed 6 bases and J shed 8 bases, with 13 bases lying between them. The CDR3 runs to 13 residues. CDR3 nucleotides: TGTGCCAGCAGCCGGACAATGGAAGAAAAACTGTTTTTT. As protein: CASSRTMEEKLFF.

This clone occurred once. The V and J genes are TRBV7-2 and TRBJ1-5; 8 bases map to TRBD1. The CDR3 consists of 16 residues. J gave up 7 bases and V 5 bases, and 13 bases lay outside the gene matches. The germline V gene encodes CDR1 SGHTA and CDR2 FQGNSA. In DNA form, the CDR3 reads TGTGCCAGCAGCCTCAACCAGGGGGCCCTCGGGCAGCCCCAGCATTTT. Protein: CASSLNQGALGQPQHF.

The rearrangement joins TRBV30 to TRBJ1-6; TRBD1 matches 7 bases. The trim removed 5 bases at V and 0 bases at J, leaving 7 bases unmatched. From germline, CDR1 is GTSNPN and CDR2 SVGIG (reference sequence). The CDR3 loop spans 16 amino acids. In DNA form, the CDR3 reads TGTGCCTGGGCCACAGGGGTTGCCTCCTATAATTCACCCCTCCACTTT. As protein: CAWATGVASYNSPLHF.

This clone showed up just once. The chain links TRBV18 to TRBJ1-4, with TRBD1 identical over 8 bases. V was pared by 0 bases and J by 8 bases, with 5 bases of the junction left unmatched. Germline loops: CDR1 KGHSH, CDR2 LQKENI. The CDR3 covers 15 residues. The CDR3, as DNA: TGTGCCAGCTCACCACCCTCACAGGGGGACGAAAAACTGTTTTTT. Translated: CASSPPSQGDEKLFF.

V and J are TRBV19 and TRBJ1-5, with D perhaps TRBD1 (6 bases). Trimming pared 9 bases from V and 6 bases from J, leaving 21 bases between. Looked up from germline, CDR1 is LNHDA and CDR2 is SQIVND (reference sequence). The CDR3 loop spans 15 amino acids. The CDR3 loop reads CASTTGSGPGQPQHF. The CDR3 DNA reads TGTGCCAGCACAACAGGGTCCGGTCCGGGTCAGCCCCAGCATTTT.

The chain is built from TRBV6-5 and TRBJ1-6; D remains unclear. The CDR3 consists of 15 residues. Trimming left V 1 base short and J 8 bases short, with 12 bases between. Per the germline V gene, CDR1 is MNHEY and CDR2 is SVGAGI. CDR3 nucleotide sequence: TGTGCCAGCAGTTACTGGGGAGCAGTCGATTCACCCCTCCACTTT. It encodes CASSYWGAVDSPLHF.

This clone appeared a few times. This chain connects TRBV10-2 to TRBJ2-7; D might be TRBD1 (5 bases). The V gene lost 3 bases and the J gene lost 4 bases, with 19 bases spanning the gap. The CDR3 spans 16 residues. Germline values: CDR1 WSHSY, CDR2 SAAADI. DNA of the CDR3: TGCGCCAGCAGTGAAGGACACAGCTATCTTGGGTACGAGCAGTACTTC. It specifies CASSEGHSYLGYEQYF.

CDR3 coding DNA: TGTGCCAGTAGTGTGCTGGGACTAGCGGGGGGGGAGTTCTTC. Translation: CASSVLGLAGGEFF. The V gene is TRBV19, the J gene TRBJ2-1; TRBD2 agrees at 16 bases. The CDR3 has 14 residues. The J segment lost 14 bases and the V segment lost 5 bases, leaving 6 bases of the junction unmatched. Per the germline V gene, CDR1 is LNHDA and CDR2 is SQIVND (reference sequence).